These 11 T cell receptor beta chains originate from one sample sequenced in a study of Graves' ophthalmopathy and Graves' hyperthyroidism. Amplification targeted the TCR beta CDR3 regions, with RNA transcripts as the source material. RT-PCR was first run with HTBI primers, then multiplex PCR in a second round. TCRdb itself ran the multiplex PCR reads through MiXCR, one entry per CDR3 protein. The sample has some 750,000 distinct CDR3 sequences; 35% to 50% are singletons. The sample comprised peripheral blood. Source of these receptors: an adult man with Graves' ophthalmopathy.

This clonotype was detected ten times or more. The chain employs TRBV10-3 and TRBJ1-2; TRBD1 matches 12 bases. The CDR3 has 14 amino acids. Trimming at V came to 7 bases and at J to 5 bases, leaving 5 bases not matched to a gene. Per germline, CDR1 ENHRY and CDR2 SYGVKD. The CDR3 DNA follows: TGTGCCATCATGGGACAGGGGGCCGGGTATGGCTACACCTTC. As protein: CAIMGQGAGYGYTF.

There are a few counts of this clonotype. This chain connects TRBV12-3 or TRBV12-4 to TRBJ1-4, with 7 bases aligning to TRBD1. The CDR3 has 12 residues. Germline trimming cut 7 bases from V and 8 bases from J; bases unmatched to any gene: 4. The CDR3 nucleotides are TGTGCCAGCACTTTGACAGGGGAAAAACTGTTTTTT. It translates to CASTLTGEKLFF.

This sequence joins TRBV6-5 and TRBJ2-7, with 7 positions matching TRBD1. Looked up from germline, CDR1 is MNHEY and CDR2 is SVGAGI. V lost 8 bases, J lost 2 bases, and 6 bases stayed unmatched. The length of the CDR3 is 13 residues. The CDR3 sequence is CASGMTGPYEQYF. CDR3 coding DNA: TGTGCCAGCGGGATGACAGGGCCCTACGAGCAGTACTTC.

This clonotype was detected only a few times. The CDR3 is CSAPETYEQYF. DNA for the CDR3: TGCAGTGCTCCAGAGACTTACGAGCAGTACTTC. V and J are TRBV20-1 and TRBJ2-7; no clear D gene. The CDR3 extends over 11 amino acids. V lost 5 bases and J 4 bases, leaving 9 bases between the germline ends. Per germline, CDR1 DFQATT and CDR2 SNEGSKA (reference sequence).

As concerns this clonotype: This may be a read error, as it is one base from a much larger clone. The genes are TRBV2 and TRBJ1-2; 10 bases match TRBD1. The germline gives CDR1 SNHLY, CDR2 FYNNEI. CDR3 length: 14 amino acids. This chain's CDR3 is CAIRGQGSDYGHTF. The CDR3 coding sequence is TGTGCCATCAGGGGACAGGGGAGCGACTATGGCCACACCTTC.

The sample holds a few counts of this clonotype. Here the CDR3 reads CASSLLTDVQETQYF. CDR3 sequence (DNA): TGTGCCAGCAGTTTATTGACGGATGTCCAAGAGACCCAGTACTTC. The chain joins TRBV12-3 or TRBV12-4 to TRBJ2-5; no clear D. The germline V and J ends were trimmed by 2 bases and 1 base, with 11 bases remaining between them. The CDR3 is made up of 15 amino acids.

This clonotype was recorded a few times. This chain uses TRBV20-1 with TRBJ1-1, with D uncertain. Germline V lookup: CDR1 DFQATT, CDR2 SNEGSKA (reference sequence). There are 11 residues in the CDR3. V gave up 7 bases and J gave up 3 bases, with 9 bases separating them. For the CDR3, the DNA is TGCAGTGGGGAAGGGCACACTGAAGCTTTCTTT. It specifies CSGEGHTEAFF.

This clonotype occurred many times. This rearrangement joins TRBV11-2 to TRBJ1-6; 7 bases line up with TRBD1. The CDR3 spans 14 residues. J gave up 9 bases and V 5 bases, and 7 bases lay outside the gene matches. CDR1 is SGHAT and CDR2 is FQNNGV in the germline V gene. CDR3 sequence: CASSSTGDISPLHF. In nucleotides, the CDR3 is TGTGCCAGCAGCAGTACAGGGGATATTTCACCCCTCCACTTT.

V gene TRBV25-1 combines with J gene TRBJ1-1; a possible D gene is TRBD1 (5 bases). The CDR3 extends over 14 amino acids. Germline V gene sequence: CDR1 MGHDK, CDR2 SYGVNS. Trimming pared 5 bases from V and 6 bases from J, leaving 16 bases between. The CDR3 spells CASSLGGARAEAFF. CDR3 DNA sequence: TGTGCCAGCAGTTTAGGAGGGGCGAGGGCTGAAGCTTTCTTT.

The chain joins TRBV7-8 to TRBJ2-1; 9 positions match TRBD2. This CDR3 is 14 amino acids long. The germline V gene encodes CDR1 SGHVS and CDR2 FQNEAQ. The ends lost 8 bases at V and 7 bases at J; junction bases unmatched: 9. Here the CDR3 DNA reads TGTGCCAGCTCTCTAGCGGGACGCGGAAATGAGCAGTTCTTC. Translated: CASSLAGRGNEQFF.

Regarding this clonotype: A much bigger clone sits one base away, suggesting this may be a read error. This sequence joins TRBV11-2 and TRBJ2-7; TRBD1 matches 9 bases. From germline, CDR1 is SGHAT and CDR2 FQNNGV. There are 16 residues in the CDR3. The junction had 14 bases not matched to a gene; V was cut back by 7 bases and J by 4 bases. CDR3 DNA: TGTGCCAGCATCCGGGACGGCGGACAGGGGTCATACGAGCAGTACTTC. It codes for CASIRDGGQGSYEQYF.